This paragraph reports one T cell receptor beta chain. Germline CDR1 and CDR2: MNHNS and SASEGT. V was pared by 1 base and J by 2 bases, with 12 bases between. This CDR3 is 15 amino acids long. Alongside a J-beta primer mix, a sample-barcoded 5' primer served in a second PCR lasting 7 to 11 cycles. TCRdb re-analysed the 5' RACE reads in MiXCR, keeping a single row per CDR3 protein. The data show 380,000 or so distinct CDR3 sequences, with roughly half seen just once and around 49% held by the top ten. This record comes from a study of blood T cells in healthy people across ages. This TCR was recovered from a man aged 55 to 70 in good health. What was sequenced was blood. This chain connects TRBV6-1 to TRBJ2-7; D not resolved. The CDR3 sequence: CASSEVVGSPYEQYF. CDR3 nucleotides: TGTGCCAGCAGTGAAGTGGTAGGGTCCCCCTACGAGCAGTACTTC.